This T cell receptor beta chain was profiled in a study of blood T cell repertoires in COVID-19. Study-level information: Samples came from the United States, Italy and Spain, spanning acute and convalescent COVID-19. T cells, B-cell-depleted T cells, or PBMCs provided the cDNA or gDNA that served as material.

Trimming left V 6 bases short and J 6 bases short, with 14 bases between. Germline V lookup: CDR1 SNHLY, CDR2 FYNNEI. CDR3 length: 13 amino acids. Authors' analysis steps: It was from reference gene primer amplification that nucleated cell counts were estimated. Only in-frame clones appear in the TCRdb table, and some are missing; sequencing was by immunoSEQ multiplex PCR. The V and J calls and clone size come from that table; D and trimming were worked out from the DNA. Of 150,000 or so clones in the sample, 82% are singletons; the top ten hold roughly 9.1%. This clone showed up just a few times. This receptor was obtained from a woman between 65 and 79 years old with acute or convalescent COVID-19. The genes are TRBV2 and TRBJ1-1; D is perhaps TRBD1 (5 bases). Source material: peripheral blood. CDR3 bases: TGTGCCAGCAGCCTCTCAGGGTTCGCTGAAGCTTTCTTT. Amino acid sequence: CASSLSGFAEAFF. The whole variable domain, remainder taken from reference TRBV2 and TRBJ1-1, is EPEVTQTPSHQVTQMGQEVILRCVPISNHLYFYWYRQILGQKVEFLVSFYNNEISEKSEIFDDQFSVERPDGSNFTLKIRSTKLEDSAMYFCASSLSGFAEAFFGQGTRLTVV.